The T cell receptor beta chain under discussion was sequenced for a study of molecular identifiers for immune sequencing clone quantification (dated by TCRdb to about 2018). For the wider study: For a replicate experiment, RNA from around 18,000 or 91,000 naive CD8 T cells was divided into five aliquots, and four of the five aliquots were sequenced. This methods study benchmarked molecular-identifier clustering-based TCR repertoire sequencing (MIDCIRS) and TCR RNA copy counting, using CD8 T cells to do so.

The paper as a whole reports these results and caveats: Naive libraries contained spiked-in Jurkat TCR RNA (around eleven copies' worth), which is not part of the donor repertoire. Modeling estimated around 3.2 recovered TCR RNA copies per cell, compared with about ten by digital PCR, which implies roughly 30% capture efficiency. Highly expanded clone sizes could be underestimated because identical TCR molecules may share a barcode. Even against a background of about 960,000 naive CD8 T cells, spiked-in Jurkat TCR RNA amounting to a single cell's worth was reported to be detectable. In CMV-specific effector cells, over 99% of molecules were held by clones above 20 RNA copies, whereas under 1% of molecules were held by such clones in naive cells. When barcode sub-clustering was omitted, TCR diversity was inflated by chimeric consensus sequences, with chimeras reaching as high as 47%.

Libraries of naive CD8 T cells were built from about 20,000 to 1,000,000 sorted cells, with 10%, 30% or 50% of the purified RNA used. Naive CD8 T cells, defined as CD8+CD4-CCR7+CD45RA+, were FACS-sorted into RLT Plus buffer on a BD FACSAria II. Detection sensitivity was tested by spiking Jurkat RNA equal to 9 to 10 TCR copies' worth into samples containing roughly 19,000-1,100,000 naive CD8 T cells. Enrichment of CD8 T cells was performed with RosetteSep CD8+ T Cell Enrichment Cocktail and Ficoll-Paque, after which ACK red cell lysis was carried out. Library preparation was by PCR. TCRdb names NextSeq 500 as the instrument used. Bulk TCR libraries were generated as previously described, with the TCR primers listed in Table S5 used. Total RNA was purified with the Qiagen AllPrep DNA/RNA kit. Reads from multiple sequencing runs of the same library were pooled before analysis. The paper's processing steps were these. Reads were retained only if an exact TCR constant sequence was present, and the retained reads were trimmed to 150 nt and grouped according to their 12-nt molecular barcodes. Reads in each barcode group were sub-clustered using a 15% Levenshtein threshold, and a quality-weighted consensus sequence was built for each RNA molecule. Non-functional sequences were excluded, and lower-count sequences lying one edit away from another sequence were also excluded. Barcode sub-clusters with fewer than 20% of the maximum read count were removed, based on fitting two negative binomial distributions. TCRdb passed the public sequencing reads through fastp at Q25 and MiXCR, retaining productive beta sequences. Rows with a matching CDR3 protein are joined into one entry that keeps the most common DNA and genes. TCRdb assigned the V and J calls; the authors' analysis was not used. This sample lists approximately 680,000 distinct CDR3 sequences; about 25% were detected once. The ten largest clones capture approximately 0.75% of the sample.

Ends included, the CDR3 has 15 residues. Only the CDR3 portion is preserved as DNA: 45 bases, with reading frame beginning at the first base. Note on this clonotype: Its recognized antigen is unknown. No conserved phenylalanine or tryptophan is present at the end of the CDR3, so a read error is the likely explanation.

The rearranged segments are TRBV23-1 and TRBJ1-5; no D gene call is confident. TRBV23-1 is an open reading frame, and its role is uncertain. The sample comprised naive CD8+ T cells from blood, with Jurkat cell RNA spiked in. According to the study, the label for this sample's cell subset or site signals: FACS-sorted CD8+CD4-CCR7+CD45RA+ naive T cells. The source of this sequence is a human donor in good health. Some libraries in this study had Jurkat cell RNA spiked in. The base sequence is TGCGCCAGCAGTCAACGCCCAGTGGTTAATCAGCGCCAGCATTTA. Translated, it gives CASSQRPVVNQRQHL.